The sequence of this T cell receptor beta chain was determined in a study of CD8 T cells in ankylosing spondylitis. Germline-derived CDR1 and CDR2 are LGHDT and YNNKEL (reference sequence). V was pared by 3 bases and J by 8 bases, with 8 bases between. This CDR3 is built from 12 residues. The sample holds many counts of this clonotype. The antigen remains unidentified. General study findings and limits: Disease-linked clones reportedly showed significant enrichment in matched ankylosing spondylitis synovial fluid. There was a TCR beta motif, made of several highly homologous variants, that appeared characteristic of ankylosing spondylitis blood.

Making the TCR beta libraries involved quantitative 5'-RACE with molecular barcodes. MiXCR was run by TCRdb on the 5' RACE reads, yielding one entry per CDR3 protein. The profile shows 240,000 or so distinct CDR3 sequences, 7.5% to 9% of them singletons. The sequence was collected from a male donor with ankylosing spondylitis or in good health (not recorded which). This rearrangement joins TRBV3-1 to TRBJ1-5; the D is unclear. Sequenced: blood, either unsorted or a sorted T cell fraction (not recorded which). The CDR3 here is CASSQGFEPQHF. DNA for the CDR3: TGTGCCAGCAGCCAGGGGTTCGAGCCCCAGCATTTT.